The next 2 T cell receptor beta chains were all read from a single sample in a study of blood T cells in healthy people across ages. A J-beta primer mix and a sample-barcoded 5' primer were used in a second PCR of roughly 6 to 11 cycles. TCRdb fed the 5' RACE reads into MiXCR, producing one record per CDR3 protein. Among hundreds of thousands of distinct CDR3 sequences, around three fifths were seen once, and the ten largest hold 30% to 45%. The sequenced material came from blood. The source is a man between 60 and 75 years old in good health.

The genes are TRBV7-8 and TRBJ1-2; 7 bases align to TRBD1. Germline lookup yields CDR1 SGHVS and CDR2 FQNEAQ. V dropped 1 base and J dropped 5; count of bases not matched to a gene: 7. The CDR3 spans 15 residues. The CDR3 protein is CASSLVFGDRYGYTF. As DNA, the CDR3 is TGTGCCAGCAGCTTAGTTTTCGGGGACAGATATGGCTACACCTTC.

The chain employs TRBV5-1 and TRBJ1-1; 7 nucleotides align to TRBD1. Germline CDR1 SGHRS, CDR2 YFSETQ. J gave up 1 base and V 4 bases, and 7 bases lay outside the gene matches. This CDR3 has 15 residues. CDR3 coding DNA: TGCGCCAGCAGCCCTCAGACAGGGCGGAACACTGAAGCTTTCTTT. Protein: CASSPQTGRNTEAFF. Based on the CDR3 plus reference TRBV5-1 and TRBJ1-1, the full variable domain is KAGVTQTPRYLIKTRGQQVTLSCSPISGHRSVSWYQQTPGQGLQFLFEYFSETQRNKGNFPGRFSGRQFSNSRSEMNVSTLELGDSALYLCASSPQTGRNTEAFFGQGTRLTVV.